These 23 T cell receptor beta chains share one sample of origin, sequenced in a study of blood T cell repertoires in COVID-19. The protocol was immunoSEQ multiplex PCR, while the TCRdb copy is restricted to in-frame clones and leaves out a portion. Here the sample spans 150,000 to 200,000 clones, 88% being singletons. The sample was peripheral blood. These receptors all come from a man in his 60s with acute or convalescent COVID-19.

The rearrangement links TRBV6-4 to TRBJ2-1, with 8 nucleotides matching TRBD2. The trim removed 6 bases at V and 6 bases at J, leaving 7 bases unmatched. This CDR3 spans 14 amino acids. Looked up from germline, CDR1 is MRHNA and CDR2 is SNTAGT. The CDR3 region is CASSSARGVNEQFF. Here the CDR3 DNA reads TGTGCCAGCAGCTCGGCGCGGGGGGTCAATGAGCAGTTCTTC.

This chain uses TRBV11-2 with TRBJ1-4; 8 bases fit TRBD1. CDR1 is SGHAT and CDR2 is FQNNGV in the germline V gene. The J segment lost 4 bases and the V segment lost 5 bases, leaving 9 bases of the junction unmatched. The CDR3 runs 16 residues. CDR3 in amino acids: CASSPRTGRFNEKLFF. CDR3 coding DNA: TGTGCCAGCAGCCCCCGGACAGGGAGATTTAATGAAAAACTGTTTTTT.

The rearrangement joins TRBV29-1 to TRBJ1-5, with D possibly being TRBD1 (6 bases). Looked up from germline, CDR1 is SQVTM and CDR2 is ANQGSEA. This CDR3 has 13 amino acids. Trimming shortened V by 4 bases and J by 6 bases, and 13 bases separated the two germline ends. CDR3 in DNA: TGCAGCGTTGGGGGGGGCTTTGGTCAGCCCCAGCATTTT. Encoded protein: CSVGGGFGQPQHF.

This chain connects TRBV27 to TRBJ2-6, with a possible D match to TRBD2 (7 bases). Trimming cost V 8 bases and J 0 bases, with 14 bases left between them. The CDR3 is 16 amino acids. In germline, CDR1 is MNHEY, CDR2 SMNVEV (reference sequence). CDR3 in DNA: TGTGCCAGCCACAGGGAGGGTGGCTCTGGGGCCAACGTCCTGACTTTC. Amino acid sequence: CASHREGGSGANVLTF.

The rearrangement links TRBV9 to TRBJ2-1; weak D call: TRBD1 (6 bases). The CDR3 sequence is 13 residues long. The ends were cut back, 3 bases at V and 9 bases at J, with 13 bases in the middle. Germline CDR1 and CDR2: SGDLS and YYNGEE. The CDR3 spells CASSAFTGSEQFF. The CDR3 DNA follows: TGTGCCAGCAGCGCCTTCACAGGGAGTGAGCAGTTCTTC.

This clone appeared once. The J gene is TRBJ1-4, the V gene TRBV14; D remains unclear. The CDR3 consists of 13 residues. V was clipped by 6 bases and J by 6 bases, with 11 bases between them. CDR1 is SGHDN and CDR2 is FVKESK in the germline V gene. The CDR3 bases are TGTGCCAGCAGTCAGGTCCGCCATGAAAAACTGTTTTTT. Amino acids: CASSQVRHEKLFF.

The chain joins TRBV30 to TRBJ1-5, with 8 bases matching TRBD1. The CDR3 is 15 amino acids. Looked up from germline, CDR1 is GTSNPN and CDR2 is SVGIG (reference sequence). V was clipped by 3 bases and J by 1 base; unmatched bases: 5. The CDR3 region is CAWSAQGASNQPQHF. The CDR3, as DNA: TGTGCCTGGAGCGCTCAGGGGGCAAGCAATCAGCCCCAGCATTTT. Using reference TRBV30 and TRBJ1-5 for the parts outside the CDR3, the full variable domain is SQTIHQWPATLVQPVGSPLSLECTVEGTSNPNLYWYRQAAGRGLQLLFYSVGIGQISSEVPQNLSASRPQDRQFILSSKKLLLSDSGFYLCAWSAQGASNQPQHFGDGTRLSIL.

This clone was picked up many times. The CDR3 DNA sequence: TGTGCCAGCAGCTTGGGACTAGCGGGTCCCTACGAGCAGTACTTC. Amino acids: CASSLGLAGPYEQYF. The chain carries TRBV5-5 and TRBJ2-7, with TRBD2 matching 10 bases. Germline values: CDR1 SGHKS, CDR2 YYEKEE (reference sequence). This CDR3 spans 15 amino acids. After removal of 0 bases from V and 2 bases from J, the junction contained 2 bases not matched to a gene.

This rearrangement joins TRBV5-6 to TRBJ2-5; no firm D call. From germline, CDR1 is SGHDT and CDR2 YYEEEE. This CDR3 comprises 14 residues. Deletions cut 1 base from V and 14 bases from J, with 21 bases between. In DNA, the CDR3 is TGTGCCAGCAGCTTGACCCCCGATACCCTTAAGCGATACTTC. It encodes CASSLTPDTLKRYF.

This chain uses TRBV27 with TRBJ1-4; possibly TRBD1 for D (5 bases). Per germline, CDR1 MNHEY and CDR2 SMNVEV (reference sequence). The CDR3 has 19 residues. Trimming stripped 2 bases from V and 0 bases from J, with 19 bases between. This CDR3 reads CASSLLRAGLRATNEKLFF. The CDR3 region has the DNA TGTGCCAGCAGTTTACTCAGGGCAGGTCTGAGAGCAACTAATGAAAAACTGTTTTTT.

The chain has TRBV29-1 and TRBJ1-1; no firm D call. The V end lost 7 bases, the J end lost 0 bases, and 12 bases lay between the germline ends. Germline V gene lookup returns CDR1 SQVTM and CDR2 ANQGSEA. This CDR3 region has 13 residues. The CDR3 loop is CSGFGSMNTEAFF. The CDR3 coding sequence is TGCAGCGGTTTCGGTAGCATGAACACTGAAGCTTTCTTT.

This clone appeared a single time. The chain has TRBV27 and TRBJ1-5; 8 bases agree with TRBD1. Unmatched junction bases numbered 4, after V lost 4 bases and J lost 5 bases. CDR1 is MNHEY and CDR2 is SMNVEV in the germline V gene (reference sequence). CDR3 length: 14 residues. CDR3 region: CASSSTGGHQPQHF. The CDR3 DNA is TGTGCCAGCAGTTCCACAGGGGGTCATCAGCCCCAGCATTTT.

This chain connects TRBV5-1 to TRBJ2-5; 10 bases agree with TRBD2. CDR3 size: 14 residues. Trimming cost V 7 bases and J 5 bases; bases outside gene matches: 8. Germline V gives CDR1 SGHRS, CDR2 YFSETQ. The CDR3 region has the DNA TGCGCCAGCGAATCTAGCGGGGGAGGGGAGACCCAGTACTTC. The encoded protein is CASESSGGGETQYF.

The chain joins TRBV11-2 to TRBJ1-2; D gene unclear. Germline-derived CDR1 and CDR2 are SGHAT and FQNNGV. With 4 bases removed from V and 4 bases from J, the gap between germline ends came to 10 bases. The CDR3 length is 13 residues. CDR3 region: CASSSTISYGYTF. CDR3 nucleotides: TGTGCCAGCAGCTCCACCATCAGCTATGGCTACACCTTC. The full variable domain, with the rest looked up from reference TRBV11-2 and TRBJ1-2, is EAGVAQSPRYKIIEKRQSVAFWCNPISGHATLYWYQQILGQGPKLLIQFQNNGVVDDSQLPKDRFSAERLKGVDSTLKIQPAKLEDSAVYLCASSSTISYGYTFGSGTRLTVV.

J is TRBJ2-5 and V is TRBV7-9; weak D call: TRBD2 (6 bases). This CDR3 has 14 residues. Trimming took 2 bases from V and 3 from J, leaving 10 bases between them. CDR1 SEHNR and CDR2 FQNEAQ come from the germline V gene (reference sequence). In nucleotides, the CDR3 is TGTGCCAGCAGCTTAAATAGCGGAAAAGAGACCCAGTACTTC. Protein product: CASSLNSGKETQYF.

This clone was counted only a few times. The chain employs TRBV24-1 and TRBJ2-3; D is perhaps TRBD1 (7 bases). Trimming took 5 bases from V and 5 from J, leaving 13 bases between them. The CDR3 spans 14 residues. Germline V gene data show CDR1 as KGHDR and CDR2 as SFDVKD. The CDR3, as DNA: TGTGCCACCAGTGCGCAGGGGGGTCGAGATACGCAGTATTTT. Its translation is CATSAQGGRDTQYF.

V is TRBV7-2 and J is TRBJ2-7; TRBD1 agrees at 10 bases. This CDR3 spans 15 amino acids. The V segment lost 0 bases and the J segment 2 bases; nucleotides outside the gene matches: 1. Germline CDR1 and CDR2: SGHTA and FQGNSA. The CDR3 DNA reads as TGTGCCAGCAGCTTAGCGACAGGGGGCGCCTACGAGCAGTACTTC. Translated: CASSLATGGAYEQYF.

The chain joins TRBV7-3 to TRBJ2-5; 11 bases fit TRBD2. The CDR3 has 16 residues. CDR1 is SGHTA and CDR2 is FQGTGA in the germline V gene. Germline trimming cut 5 bases from V and 2 bases from J; bases unmatched to any gene: 7. The CDR3 reads CASSPGLAGPQETQYF. CDR3 in DNA: TGTGCCAGCAGCCCAGGACTAGCGGGTCCTCAAGAGACCCAGTACTTC.

The CDR3 sequence: CASSLLAGGGQPQHF. For the CDR3, the DNA is TGTGCCAGCAGCCTCCTAGCAGGGGGCGGTCAGCCCCAGCATTTT. The J gene is TRBJ1-5, the V gene TRBV5-5; TRBD1 agrees at 8 bases. CDR1 and CDR2 (germline): SGHKS, YYEKEE (reference sequence). Trimming cost V 4 bases and J 6 bases; bases outside gene matches: 9. CDR3 length equals 15 residues. The variable domain in full, with the rest retrieved from reference TRBV5-5 and TRBJ1-5, is DAGVTQSPTHLIKTRGQQVTLRCSPISGHKSVSWYQQVLGQGPQFIFQYYEKEERGRGNFPDRFSARQFPNYSSELNVNALLLGDSALYLCASSLLAGGGQPQHFGDGTRLSIL.

The chain combines TRBV10-2 with TRBJ2-1; TRBD2 matches 8 bases. This CDR3 is built from 15 residues. V lost 5 bases to trimming and J lost 5 bases; unmatched junction nucleotides: 8. Per germline, CDR1 WSHSY and CDR2 SAAADI. The CDR3 bases are TGCGCCAGCAGTCGCCCCAGCGGGGGAAACAATGAGCAGTTCTTC. Translating gives CASSRPSGGNNEQFF.

The chain joins TRBV18 to TRBJ1-4, with D unclear. Germline CDR1 and CDR2: KGHSH and LQKENI. The CDR3 length is 15 residues. Trimming left V 2 bases short and J 4 bases short, with 11 bases between. This chain's CDR3 is CASSPFVNNNEKLFF. The CDR3, as DNA: TGTGCCAGCTCACCATTTGTCAACAATAATGAAAAACTGTTTTTT.

The chain recombines TRBV6-5 with TRBJ2-5, with D possibly being TRBD2 (6 bases). The V gene's germline CDR1 is MNHEY and CDR2 SVGAGI. The ends were cut back, 6 bases at V and 4 bases at J, with 12 bases in the middle. This CDR3 contains 13 residues. CDR3 sequence: CASRAGKGETQYF. The CDR3 DNA is TGTGCCAGCAGGGCGGGGAAGGGAGAGACCCAGTACTTC.

This chain uses TRBV24-1 with TRBJ2-5; 9 bases match TRBD1. Germline V CDR1 and CDR2: KGHDR, SFDVKD. This CDR3 region has 17 residues. After removal of 3 bases from V and 4 bases from J, the junction contained 11 bases not matched to a gene. CDR3 in amino acids: CATSDLTGTGSGETQYF. DNA of the CDR3: TGTGCCACCAGTGATCTGACCGGGACAGGGTCCGGAGAGACCCAGTACTTC.